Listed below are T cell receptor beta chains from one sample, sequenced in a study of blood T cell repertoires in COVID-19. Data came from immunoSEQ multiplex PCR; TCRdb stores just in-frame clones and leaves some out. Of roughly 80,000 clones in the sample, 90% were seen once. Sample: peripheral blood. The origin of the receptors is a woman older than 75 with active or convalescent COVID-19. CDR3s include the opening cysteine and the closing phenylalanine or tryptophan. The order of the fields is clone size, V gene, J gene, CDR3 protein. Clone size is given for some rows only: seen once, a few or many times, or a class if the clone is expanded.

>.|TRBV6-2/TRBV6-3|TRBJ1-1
CASSFQGVTRSEAFF
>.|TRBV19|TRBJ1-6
CASSIDQGEKKYNSPLHF
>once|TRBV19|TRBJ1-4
CASRRTGSNEKLFF
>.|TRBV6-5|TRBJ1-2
CASSYKQGTYGYTF
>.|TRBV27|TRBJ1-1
CASRTVGGTEAFF
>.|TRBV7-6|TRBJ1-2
CASSLGGGNYGYTF
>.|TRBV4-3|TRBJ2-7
CASSQDSSSSYEQYF
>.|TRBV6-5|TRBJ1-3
CAAGGSFRNTIYF
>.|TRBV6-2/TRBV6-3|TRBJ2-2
CASSYVGDREASSTGPGELFF
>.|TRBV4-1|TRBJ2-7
CASSLQGTSYEQYF
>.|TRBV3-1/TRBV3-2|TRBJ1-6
CASSQDYSGSPLHF
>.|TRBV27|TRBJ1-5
CASSFRGSGNQPQHF
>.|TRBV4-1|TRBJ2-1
CASSFSGGPYNEQFF
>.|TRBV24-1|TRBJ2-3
CATSEGGLSSSTDTQYF
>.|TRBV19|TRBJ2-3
CASSNRDRNAGDTQYF
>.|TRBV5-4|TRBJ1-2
CASSQGGFGYTF
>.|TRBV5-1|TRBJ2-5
CASSQAETQYF
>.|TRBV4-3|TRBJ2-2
CASRTDRGGNGELFF
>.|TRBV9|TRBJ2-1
CASSAQGQGYNEQFF
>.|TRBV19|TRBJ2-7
CASSMRQGDEQYF
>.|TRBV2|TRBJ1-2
CASSEGGGGYTF
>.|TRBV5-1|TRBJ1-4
CAAWDRGVFTNEKLFF
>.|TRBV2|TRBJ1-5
CASSAPGQGPNQPQHF
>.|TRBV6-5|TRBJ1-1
CASSYRGGAFF
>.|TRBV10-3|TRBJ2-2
CAISQGQGTGELFF
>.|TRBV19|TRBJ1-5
CATQTGDSNQPQHF
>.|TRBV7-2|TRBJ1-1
CASSFQGPLTEAFF
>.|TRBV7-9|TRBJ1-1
CASSLAGFGGTNTEAFF
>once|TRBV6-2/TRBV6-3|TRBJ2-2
CASSSTGANTGELFF
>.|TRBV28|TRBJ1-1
CASRPGQLNTEAFF
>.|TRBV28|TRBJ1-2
CASSFAPTGVDTF
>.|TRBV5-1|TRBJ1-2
CASSFSPRPSNYGYTF
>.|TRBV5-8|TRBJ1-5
CASSLEFSQPQHF
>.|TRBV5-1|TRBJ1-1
CASSPMDRGLNTEAFF
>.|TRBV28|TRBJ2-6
CASGVSSRVGANVLTF
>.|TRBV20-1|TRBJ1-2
CSASLFGQGMITHGYTF
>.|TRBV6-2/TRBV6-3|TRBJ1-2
CASSYSSGGLRGYTF
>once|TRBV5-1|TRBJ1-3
CASSSTGDAGNTIYF
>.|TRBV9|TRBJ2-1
CASSDGPGTSGGFRYNEQFF
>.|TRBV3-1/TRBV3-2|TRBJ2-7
CASSRTGIYEQYF
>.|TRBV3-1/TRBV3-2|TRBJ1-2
CASSQDISDGYTF
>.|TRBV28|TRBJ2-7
CASRASGGGLKEQYF
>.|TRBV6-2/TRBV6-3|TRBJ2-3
CASSYAGFGTDTQYF
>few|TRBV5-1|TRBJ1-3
CASSLRGSGNTIYF
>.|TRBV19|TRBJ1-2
CASSKPGKNYGYTF
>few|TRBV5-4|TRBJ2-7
CASSATTGREQYF